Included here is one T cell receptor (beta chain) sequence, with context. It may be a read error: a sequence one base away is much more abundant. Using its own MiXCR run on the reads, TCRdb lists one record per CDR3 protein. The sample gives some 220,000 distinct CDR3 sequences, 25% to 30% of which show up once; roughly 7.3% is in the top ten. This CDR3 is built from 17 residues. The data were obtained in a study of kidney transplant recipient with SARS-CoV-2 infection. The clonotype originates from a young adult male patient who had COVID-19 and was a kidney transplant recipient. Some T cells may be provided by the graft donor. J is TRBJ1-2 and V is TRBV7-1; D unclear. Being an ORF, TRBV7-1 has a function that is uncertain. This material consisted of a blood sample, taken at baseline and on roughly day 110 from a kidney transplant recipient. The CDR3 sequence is CASSGACHEGKTYGHTF. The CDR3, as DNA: TGTGCCAGCAGCGGCGCGTGTCACGAGGGAAAGACCTATGGCCACACCTTC.